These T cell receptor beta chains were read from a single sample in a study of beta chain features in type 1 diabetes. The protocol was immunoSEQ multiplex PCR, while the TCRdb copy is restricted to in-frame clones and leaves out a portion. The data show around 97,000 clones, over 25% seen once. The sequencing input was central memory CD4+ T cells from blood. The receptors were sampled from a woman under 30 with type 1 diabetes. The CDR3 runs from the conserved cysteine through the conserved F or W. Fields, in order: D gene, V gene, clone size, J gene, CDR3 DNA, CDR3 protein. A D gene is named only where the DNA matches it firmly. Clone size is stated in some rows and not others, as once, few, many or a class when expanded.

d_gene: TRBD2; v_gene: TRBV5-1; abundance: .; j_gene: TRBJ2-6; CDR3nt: TGCGCCAGCAGCTGGGGACTAGCGCCCGGCTCTGGGGCCAACGTCCTGACTTTC; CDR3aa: CASSWGLAPGSGANVLTF
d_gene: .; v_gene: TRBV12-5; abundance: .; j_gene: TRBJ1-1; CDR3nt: TGTGCTAGTGGTTTAAGGACAGAAGCTTTCTTT; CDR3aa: CASGLRTEAFF
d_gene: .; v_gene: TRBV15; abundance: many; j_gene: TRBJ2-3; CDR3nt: TGTGCCACCAGCAGGGACACGCGCACAGATACGCAGTATTTT; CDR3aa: CATSRDTRTDTQYF
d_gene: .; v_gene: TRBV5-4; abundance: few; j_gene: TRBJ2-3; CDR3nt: TGTGCCAGCAGCTTGGGTTGGCGGGGTTCGGATACGCAGTATTTT; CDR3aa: CASSLGWRGSDTQYF
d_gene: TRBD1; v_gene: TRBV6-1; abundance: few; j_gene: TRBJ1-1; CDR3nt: TGTGCCAGCAGTGATCGGACAGGGGGCGTGTGGAGCACTGAAGCTTTCTTT; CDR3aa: CASSDRTGGVWSTEAFF
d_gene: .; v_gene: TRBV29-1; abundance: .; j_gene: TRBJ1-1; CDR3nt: TGCAGCGTTCGGTCGTCAACTGAAGCTTTCTTT; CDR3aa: CSVRSSTEAFF
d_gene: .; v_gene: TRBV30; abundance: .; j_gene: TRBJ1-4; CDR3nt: TGTGCCTGGAGTGTACCCGACACTGCAACTAATGAAAAACTGTTTTTT; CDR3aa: CAWSVPDTATNEKLFF
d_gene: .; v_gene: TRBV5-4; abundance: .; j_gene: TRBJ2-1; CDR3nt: TGTGCCAGCACCCGCCCAATGGGCGGAGGCCTTACCTACAATGAACAGTTCTTC; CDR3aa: CASTRPMGGGLTYNEQFF
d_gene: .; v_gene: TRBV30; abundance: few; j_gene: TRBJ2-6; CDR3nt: TGTGCCTGGACCGGAGTGGGCTCTGGGGCCAACGTCCTGACTTTC; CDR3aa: CAWTGVGSGANVLTF
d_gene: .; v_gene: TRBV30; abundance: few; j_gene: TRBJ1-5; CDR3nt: TGTGCCTGGAGTGGGCGACAGAGCGAGCCCCAGCATTTT; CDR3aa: CAWSGRQSEPQHF
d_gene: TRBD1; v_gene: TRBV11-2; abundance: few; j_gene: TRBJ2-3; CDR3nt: TGTGCCAGCAGCTTAAGTCAGGGGGCCGTAAATACGCAGTATTTT; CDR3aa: CASSLSQGAVNTQYF
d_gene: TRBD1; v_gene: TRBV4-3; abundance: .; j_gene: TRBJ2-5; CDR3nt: TGCGCCAGCAGCCAACAGGGGGCGCAGGAGACCCAGTACTTC; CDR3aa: CASSQQGAQETQYF
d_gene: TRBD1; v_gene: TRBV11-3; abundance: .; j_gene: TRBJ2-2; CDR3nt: TGTGCCAGCAGCTCATACTCCGGGACAGGGGTCGGCGGGGAGCTGTTTTTT; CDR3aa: CASSSYSGTGVGGELFF
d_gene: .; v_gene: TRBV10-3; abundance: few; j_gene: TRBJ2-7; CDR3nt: TGTGCCATCAGGCCTAATAACAGGGAATTAAGCTACGAGCAGTACTTC; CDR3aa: CAIRPNNRELSYEQYF
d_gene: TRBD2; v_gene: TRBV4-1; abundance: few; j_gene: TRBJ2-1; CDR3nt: TGCGCCAGCAGCCGCGGACTAGCGGGGGGAAACAATGAGCAGTTCTTC; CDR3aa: CASSRGLAGGNNEQFF
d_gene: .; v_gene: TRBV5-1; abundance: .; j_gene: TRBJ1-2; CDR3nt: TGCGCCAGCTACATAGGGCAGGGGAACTATGGCTACACCTTC; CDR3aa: CASYIGQGNYGYTF
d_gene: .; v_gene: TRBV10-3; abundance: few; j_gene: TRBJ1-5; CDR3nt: TGTGCCATCAGGGAGGAACGGAATCAGCCCCAGCATTTT; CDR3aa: CAIREERNQPQHF
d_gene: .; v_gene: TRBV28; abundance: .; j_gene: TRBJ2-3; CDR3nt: TGTGCCAGCAGTTTAGGGTCAGGGTGGACAGATACGCAGTATTTT; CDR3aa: CASSLGSGWTDTQYF
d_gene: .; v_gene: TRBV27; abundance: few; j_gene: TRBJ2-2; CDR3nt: TGTGCCAGCGCTATCCAGGGGTACCGAGCCTCCACCGGGGAGCTGTTTTTT; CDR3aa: CASAIQGYRASTGELFF
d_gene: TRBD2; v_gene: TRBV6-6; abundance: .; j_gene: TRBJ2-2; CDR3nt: TGTGCCAGCAGGGTAGCGGGTCCCTCGAACACCGGGGAGCTGTTTTTT; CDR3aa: CASRVAGPSNTGELFF
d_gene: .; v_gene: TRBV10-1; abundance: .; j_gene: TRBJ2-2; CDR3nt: TGCGCCAGCAGTGAAACAGCCGGGGAGCTGTTTTTT; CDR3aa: CASSETAGELFF
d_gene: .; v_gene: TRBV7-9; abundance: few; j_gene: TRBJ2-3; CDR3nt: TGTGCCAGCAGCTTGCCCTGGGGCACTGGTAGCACAGATACGCAGTATTTT; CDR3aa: CASSLPWGTGSTDTQYF
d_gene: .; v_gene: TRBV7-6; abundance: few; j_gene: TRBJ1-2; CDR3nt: TGTGCCAGCAGCCGAGCCCAGGGGTCGGGCGGCTACACCTTC; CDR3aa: CASSRAQGSGGYTF
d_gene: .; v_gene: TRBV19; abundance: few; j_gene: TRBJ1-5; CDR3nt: TGTGCCAGTAGTTTCTTAAATCAGCCCCAGCATTTT; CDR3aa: CASSFLNQPQHF
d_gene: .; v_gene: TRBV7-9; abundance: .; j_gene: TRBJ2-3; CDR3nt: TGTGCCAGCAGCTCCGCTACCGGGAACACAGATACGCAGTATTTT; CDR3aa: CASSSATGNTDTQYF
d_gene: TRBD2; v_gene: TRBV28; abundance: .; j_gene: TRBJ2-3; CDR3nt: TGTGCCAGCAGACTAGCGGGAGGTATGACGCAGTATTTT; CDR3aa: CASRLAGGMTQYF
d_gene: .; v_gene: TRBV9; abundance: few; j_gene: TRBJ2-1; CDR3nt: TGTGCCAGCAGCCCCCAACTAGCCAGCAATGAGCAGTTCTTC; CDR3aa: CASSPQLASNEQFF
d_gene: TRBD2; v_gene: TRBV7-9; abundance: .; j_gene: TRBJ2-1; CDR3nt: TGTGCCAGCAGCTTAGGTCTAGCGGAGGGAAATGAGCAGTTCTTC; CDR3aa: CASSLGLAEGNEQFF
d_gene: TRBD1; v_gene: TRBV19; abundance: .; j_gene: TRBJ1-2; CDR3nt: TGTGCCAGTAGTGGGTACAGGGGAGCTAACTATGGCTACACCTTC; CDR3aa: CASSGYRGANYGYTF
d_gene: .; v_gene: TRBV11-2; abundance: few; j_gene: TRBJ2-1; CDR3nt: TGTGCCAGCAGCTTGCGGCGGGAATCCTACAATGAGCAGTTCTTC; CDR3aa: CASSLRRESYNEQFF